One and the same sample provided the 6 T cell receptor beta chains below, sequenced in a study of patients and donors after allogeneic stem cell transplantation (dated by TCRdb to 2020 to 2021). To prepare the library, RT-PCR was applied. Reads for this sample came from a NextSeq 550. The public reads were quality trimmed at Q25 with fastp and then assembled into clones with MiXCR by TCRdb, keeping productive beta chains. A single entry per CDR3 protein holds the most common genes and DNA from its merged rows. The sample table lists tens of thousands of distinct CDR3 sequences, 6.5% to 7% of them with a count of one. The ten biggest clones cover roughly a third of the sample. The sequenced sample consisted of blood, either unsorted or a sorted T cell fraction (not recorded which). These receptors came from a human donor who was either an allogeneic HSCT recipient or a stem cell or donor lymphocyte infusion donor (not recorded which). It is not recorded whose cells these are; they may come from a transplant donor.

This clonotype was counted many times. V and J are TRBV10-3 and TRBJ1-1; unclear D gene. From germline, CDR1 is ENHRY and CDR2 SYGVKD. The V end was cut by 6 bases, the J end by 0 bases, with 14 bases between. This CDR3 is 15 amino acids long. The CDR3 region is CAIRGFGSMNTEAFF. The CDR3 DNA is TGTGCCATCAGAGGTTTTGGATCCATGAACACTGAAGCTTTCTTT.

This clonotype was picked up a small number of times. V is TRBV6-1 and J is TRBJ1-5, with D perhaps matching TRBD1 (5 bases). V shed 7 bases and J shed 3 bases, with 10 bases lying between them. CDR3 length equals 13 residues. In germline, CDR1 is MNHNS, CDR2 SASEGT. CDR3 in DNA: TGTGCCAGCAACAAACAGGTCAATCAGCCCCAGCATTTT. This gives the protein CASNKQVNQPQHF.

This clonotype was detected a few times. V and J are TRBV4-3 and TRBJ2-1; TRBD2 is a possible D gene (5 bases). CDR3 length equals 15 residues. Trimming took 2 bases from V and 4 from J, leaving 12 bases between them. Looked up from germline, CDR1 is LGHNA and CDR2 is YSLEER. The CDR3 sequence is CASSQPGGTYNEQFF. The CDR3 coding sequence is TGCGCCAGCAGCCAACCCGGAGGCACTTACAATGAGCAGTTCTTC.

At least ten counts were recorded for this clonotype. The V gene is TRBV12-5, the J gene TRBJ2-2, with D perhaps TRBD1 (6 bases). V shed 0 bases and J shed 4 bases, with 21 bases lying between them. The CDR3 is 19 amino acids. Germline CDR1 LGHNT, CDR2 FRNRAP. The CDR3 reads CASGLVPTGPRLLTGELFF. CDR3 in DNA: TGTGCTAGTGGTTTGGTACCGACAGGACCAAGATTACTCACCGGGGAGCTGTTTTTT.

This clonotype occurred many times. This chain links TRBV7-8 with TRBJ2-5, with a tentative D call TRBD1 (6 bases). CDR1 is SGHVS, CDR2 FQNEAQ, per germline. V was clipped by 3 bases and J by 5 bases, with 10 bases between them. The CDR3 has 13 residues. CDR3 loop: CASSLGQGETQYF. CDR3 in DNA: TGTGCCAGCAGCTTGGGGCAGGGGGAGACCCAGTACTTC.

This clonotype has more than one count but fewer than ten. The chain employs TRBV6-2 or TRBV6-3 and TRBJ2-5, with D hard to call. CDR1 is MNHEY and CDR2 is SVGEGT in the germline V gene. There are 14 residues in the CDR3. Trimming removed 8 bases from V and 5 bases from J, with 18 bases in between. The CDR3 region has the DNA TGTGCCAGCGGACGGCCAGGAATGATGGAGACCCAGTACTTC. Amino acid sequence: CASGRPGMMETQYF.